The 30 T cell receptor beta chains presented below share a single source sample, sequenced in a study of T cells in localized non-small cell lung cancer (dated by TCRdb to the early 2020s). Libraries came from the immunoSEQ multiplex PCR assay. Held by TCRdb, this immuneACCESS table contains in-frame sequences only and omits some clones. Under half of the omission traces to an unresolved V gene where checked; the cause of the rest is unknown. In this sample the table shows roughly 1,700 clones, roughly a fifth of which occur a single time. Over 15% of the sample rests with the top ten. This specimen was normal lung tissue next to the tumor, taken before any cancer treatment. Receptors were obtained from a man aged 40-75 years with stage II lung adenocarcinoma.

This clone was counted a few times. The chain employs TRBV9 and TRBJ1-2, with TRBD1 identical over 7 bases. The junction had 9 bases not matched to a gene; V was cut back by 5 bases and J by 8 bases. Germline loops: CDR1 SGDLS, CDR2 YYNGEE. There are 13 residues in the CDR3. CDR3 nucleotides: TGTGCCAGCAGGGGAGAGGGGGCGAACGGCTACACCTTC. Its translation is CASRGEGANGYTF.

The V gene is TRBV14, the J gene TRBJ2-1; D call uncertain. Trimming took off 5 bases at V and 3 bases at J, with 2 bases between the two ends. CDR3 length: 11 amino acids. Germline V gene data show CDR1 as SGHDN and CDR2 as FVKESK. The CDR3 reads CASSFYNEQFF. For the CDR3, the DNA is TGTGCCAGCAGCTTCTACAATGAGCAGTTCTTC.

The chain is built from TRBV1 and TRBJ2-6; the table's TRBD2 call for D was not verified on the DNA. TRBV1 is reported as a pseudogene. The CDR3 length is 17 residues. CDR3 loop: CASSQDRRGIMANVLTF. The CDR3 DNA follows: TGCGCCAGCAGCCAAGATCGGAGGGGAATAATGGCCAACGTCCTGACTTTC.

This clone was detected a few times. This CDR3 reads CASSGAVQGVGGTDTQYF. Here the CDR3 DNA reads TGTGCCAGCAGCGGGGCGGTACAGGGGGTTGGAGGCACAGATACGCAGTATTTT. The V and J genes are TRBV11-3 and TRBJ2-3, with 8 bases that match TRBD1. The CDR3 has 18 residues. The junction had 14 bases not matched to a gene; V was cut back by 5 bases and J by 1 base. Germline V CDR1 and CDR2: SGHNT, YENEEA.

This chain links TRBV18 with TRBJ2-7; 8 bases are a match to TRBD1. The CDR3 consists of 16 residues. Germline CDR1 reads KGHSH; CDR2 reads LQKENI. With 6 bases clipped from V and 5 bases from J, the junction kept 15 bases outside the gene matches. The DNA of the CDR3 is TGTGCCAGCTCTCCGATGCCCCCACGACAGGGGAACGAGCAGTACTTC. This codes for CASSPMPPRQGNEQYF.

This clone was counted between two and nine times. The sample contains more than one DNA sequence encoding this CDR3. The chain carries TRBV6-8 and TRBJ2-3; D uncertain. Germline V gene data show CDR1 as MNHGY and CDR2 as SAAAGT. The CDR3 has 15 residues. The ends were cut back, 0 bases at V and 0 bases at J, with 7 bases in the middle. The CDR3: CASSYSSPSTDTQYF. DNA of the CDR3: TGTGCCAGCAGTTACTCGAGTCCTAGCACAGATACGCAGTATTTT.

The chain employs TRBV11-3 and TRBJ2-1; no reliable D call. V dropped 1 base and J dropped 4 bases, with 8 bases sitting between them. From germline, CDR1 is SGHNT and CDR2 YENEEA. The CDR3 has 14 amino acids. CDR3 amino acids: CASSLVADYNEQFF. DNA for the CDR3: TGTGCCAGCAGCTTAGTGGCTGATTACAATGAGCAGTTCTTC.

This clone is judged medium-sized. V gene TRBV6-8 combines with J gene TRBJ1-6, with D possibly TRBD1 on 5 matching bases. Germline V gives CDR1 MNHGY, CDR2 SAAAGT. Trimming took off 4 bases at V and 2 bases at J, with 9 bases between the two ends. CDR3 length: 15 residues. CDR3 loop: CASSSGHPYNSPLHF. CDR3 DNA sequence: TGTGCCAGCAGTTCCGGACACCCCTATAATTCACCCCTCCACTTT.

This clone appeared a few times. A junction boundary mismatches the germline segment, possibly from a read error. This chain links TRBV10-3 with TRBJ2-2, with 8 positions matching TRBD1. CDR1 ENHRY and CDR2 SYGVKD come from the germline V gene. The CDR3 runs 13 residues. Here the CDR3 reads CALRGPNTGELFF. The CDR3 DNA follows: TGTGCCCTCAGGGGGCCAAACACCGGGGAGCTGTTTTTT.

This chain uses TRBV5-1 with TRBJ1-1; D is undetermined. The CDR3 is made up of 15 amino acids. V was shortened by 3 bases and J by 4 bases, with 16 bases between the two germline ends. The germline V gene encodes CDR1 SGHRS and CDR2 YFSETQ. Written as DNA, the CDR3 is TGCGCCAGCAGCTCTCGTCCGGAGAGCGGCACTGAAGCTTTCTTT. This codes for CASSSRPESGTEAFF.

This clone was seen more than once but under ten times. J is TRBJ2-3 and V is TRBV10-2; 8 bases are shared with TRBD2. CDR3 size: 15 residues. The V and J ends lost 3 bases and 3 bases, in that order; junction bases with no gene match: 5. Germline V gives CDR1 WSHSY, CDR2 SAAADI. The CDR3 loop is CASSEFSGATDTQYF. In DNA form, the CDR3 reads TGCGCCAGCAGTGAATTTAGCGGGGCAACAGATACGCAGTATTTT.

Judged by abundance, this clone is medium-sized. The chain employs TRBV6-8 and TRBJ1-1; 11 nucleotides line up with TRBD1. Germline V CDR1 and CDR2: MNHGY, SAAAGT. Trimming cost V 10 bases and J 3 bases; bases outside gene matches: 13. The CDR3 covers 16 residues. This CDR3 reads CATRKDRGLTDTEAFF. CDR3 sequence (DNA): TGTGCCACACGAAAGGACAGGGGGCTTACGGACACTGAAGCTTTCTTT.

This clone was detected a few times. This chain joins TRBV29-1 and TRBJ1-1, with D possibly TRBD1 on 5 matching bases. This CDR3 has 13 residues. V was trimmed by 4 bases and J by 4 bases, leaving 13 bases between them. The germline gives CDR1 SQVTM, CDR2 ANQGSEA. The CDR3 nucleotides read TGCAGCGTTGGGAAGGGGATCGGCACTGAAGCTTTCTTT. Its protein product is CSVGKGIGTEAFF.

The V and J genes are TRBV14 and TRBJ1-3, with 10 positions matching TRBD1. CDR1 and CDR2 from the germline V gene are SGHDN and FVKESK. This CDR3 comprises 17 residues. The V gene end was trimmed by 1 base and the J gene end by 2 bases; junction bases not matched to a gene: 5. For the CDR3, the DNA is TGTGCCAGCAGCCAAGCCTGGGGACAGGGGCCTGGAAACACCATATATTTT. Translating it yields CASSQAWGQGPGNTIYF.

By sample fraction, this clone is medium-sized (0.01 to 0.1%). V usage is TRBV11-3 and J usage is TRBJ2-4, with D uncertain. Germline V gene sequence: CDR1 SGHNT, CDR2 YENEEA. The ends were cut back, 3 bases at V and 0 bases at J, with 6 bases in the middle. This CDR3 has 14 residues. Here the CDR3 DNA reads TGTGCCAGCAGCTTGCCCGGAGCCAAAAACATTCAGTACTTC. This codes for CASSLPGAKNIQYF.

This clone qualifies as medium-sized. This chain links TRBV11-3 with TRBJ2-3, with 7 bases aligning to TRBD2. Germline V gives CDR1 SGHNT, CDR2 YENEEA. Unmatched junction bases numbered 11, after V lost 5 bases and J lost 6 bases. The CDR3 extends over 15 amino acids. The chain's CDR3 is CASSPDGTIIDTQYF. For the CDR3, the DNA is TGTGCCAGCAGCCCTGACGGGACTATCATTGATACGCAGTATTTT.

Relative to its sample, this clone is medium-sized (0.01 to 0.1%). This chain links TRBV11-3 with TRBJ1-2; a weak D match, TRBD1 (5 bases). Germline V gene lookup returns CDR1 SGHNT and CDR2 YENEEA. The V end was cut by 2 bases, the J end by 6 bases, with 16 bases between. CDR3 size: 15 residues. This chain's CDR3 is CASSLTPGSLDGYTF. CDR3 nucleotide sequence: TGTGCCAGCAGCTTAACGCCAGGGTCCTTGGATGGCTACACCTTC.

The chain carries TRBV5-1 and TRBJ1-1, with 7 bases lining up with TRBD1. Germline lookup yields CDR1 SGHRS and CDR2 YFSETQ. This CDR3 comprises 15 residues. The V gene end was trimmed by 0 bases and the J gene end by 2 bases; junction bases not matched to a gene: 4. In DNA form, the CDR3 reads TGCGCCAGCAGCTTGGGAGGGGGCGGTAACACTGAAGCTTTCTTT. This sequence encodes CASSLGGGGNTEAFF.

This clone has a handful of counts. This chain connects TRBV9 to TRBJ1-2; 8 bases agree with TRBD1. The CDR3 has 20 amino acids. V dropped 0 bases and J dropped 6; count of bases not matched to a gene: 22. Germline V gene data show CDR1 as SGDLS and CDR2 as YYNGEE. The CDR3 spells CASSVDSRTGLGIFPHGYTF. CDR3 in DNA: TGTGCCAGCAGCGTAGATTCGAGGACAGGGCTGGGTATATTCCCGCATGGCTACACCTTC.

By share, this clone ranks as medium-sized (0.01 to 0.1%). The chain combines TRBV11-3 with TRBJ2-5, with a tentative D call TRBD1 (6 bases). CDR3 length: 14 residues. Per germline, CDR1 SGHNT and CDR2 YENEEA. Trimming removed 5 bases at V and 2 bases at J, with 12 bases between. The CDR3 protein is CASSEGQTQETQYF. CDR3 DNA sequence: TGTGCCAGCAGCGAAGGACAGACTCAAGAGACCCAGTACTTC. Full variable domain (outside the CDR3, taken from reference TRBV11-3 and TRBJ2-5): EAGVVQSPRYKIIEKKQPVAFWCNPISGHNTLYWYLQNLGQGPELLIRYENEEAVDDSQLPKDRFSAERLKGVDSTLKIQPAELGDSAVYLCASSEGQTQETQYFGPGTRLLVL.

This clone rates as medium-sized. CDR3: CASSEKAGGGNQPQHF. As DNA, the CDR3 is TGTGCCAGCAGTGAAAAGGCTGGAGGGGGCAATCAGCCCCAGCATTTT. The chain recombines TRBV9 with TRBJ1-5; tentative D call: TRBD1 (5 bases). The CDR3 runs to 16 residues. The germline V gene has CDR1 SGDLS and CDR2 YYNGEE. The V and J ends lost 5 bases and 2 bases respectively, with 17 bases between them.

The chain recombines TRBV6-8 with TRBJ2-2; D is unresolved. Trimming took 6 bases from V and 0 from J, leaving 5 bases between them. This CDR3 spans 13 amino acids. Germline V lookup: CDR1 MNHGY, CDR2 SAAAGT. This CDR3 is CASSRSNTGELFF. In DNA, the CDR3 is TGTGCCAGCAGCAGGTCGAACACCGGGGAGCTGTTTTTT.

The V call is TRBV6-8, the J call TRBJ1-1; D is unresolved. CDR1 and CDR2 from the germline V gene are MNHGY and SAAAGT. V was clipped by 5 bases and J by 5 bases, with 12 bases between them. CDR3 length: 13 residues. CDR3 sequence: CASSGLGGTEAFF. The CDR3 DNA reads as TGTGCCAGCAGTGGTTTGGGAGGTACTGAAGCTTTCTTT.

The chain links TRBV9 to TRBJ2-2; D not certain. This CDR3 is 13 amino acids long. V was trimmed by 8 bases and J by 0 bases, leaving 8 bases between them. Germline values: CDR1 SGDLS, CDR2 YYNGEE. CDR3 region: CARETANTGELFF. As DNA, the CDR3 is TGTGCCAGAGAGACGGCGAACACCGGGGAGCTGTTTTTT.

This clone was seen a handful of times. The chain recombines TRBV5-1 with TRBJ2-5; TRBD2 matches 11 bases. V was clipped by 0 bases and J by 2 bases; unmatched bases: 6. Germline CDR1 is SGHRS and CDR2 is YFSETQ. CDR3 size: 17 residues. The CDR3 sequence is CASSLAPLAGEQETQYF. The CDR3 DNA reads TGCGCCAGCAGCTTGGCGCCACTAGCGGGGGAGCAAGAGACCCAGTACTTC.

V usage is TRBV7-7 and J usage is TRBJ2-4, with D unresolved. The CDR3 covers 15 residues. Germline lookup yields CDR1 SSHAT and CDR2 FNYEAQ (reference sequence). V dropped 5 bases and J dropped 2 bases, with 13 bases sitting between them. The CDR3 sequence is CASSPRQATKNIQYF. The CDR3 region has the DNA TGTGCCAGCAGCCCCCGGCAGGCTACCAAAAACATTCAGTACTTC.

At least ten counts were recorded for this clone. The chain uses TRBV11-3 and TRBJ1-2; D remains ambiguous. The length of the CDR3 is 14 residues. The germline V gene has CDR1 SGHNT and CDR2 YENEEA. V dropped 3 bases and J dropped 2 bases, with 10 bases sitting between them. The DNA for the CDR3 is TGTGCCAGCAGCTTGGGAGGTACAAACTATGGCTACACCTTC. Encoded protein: CASSLGGTNYGYTF.

CDR3 nucleotides: TGTGCCAGCAGCGCTACAGGAATCGGGGAGCTGTTTTTT. Its translation: CASSATGIGELFF. The rearrangement uses TRBV9 and TRBJ2-2; D may be TRBD1 (5 bases). CDR1 is SGDLS, CDR2 YYNGEE, per germline. The CDR3 runs 13 residues. Trimming took 3 bases from V and 7 from J, leaving 10 bases between them.

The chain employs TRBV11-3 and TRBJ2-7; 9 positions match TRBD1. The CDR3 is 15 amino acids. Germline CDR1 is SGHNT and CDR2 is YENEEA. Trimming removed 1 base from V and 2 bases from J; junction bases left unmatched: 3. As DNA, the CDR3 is TGTGCCAGCAGCTTAGGGACAGGGGTCACCTACGAGCAGTACGTC. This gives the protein CASSLGTGVTYEQYV.

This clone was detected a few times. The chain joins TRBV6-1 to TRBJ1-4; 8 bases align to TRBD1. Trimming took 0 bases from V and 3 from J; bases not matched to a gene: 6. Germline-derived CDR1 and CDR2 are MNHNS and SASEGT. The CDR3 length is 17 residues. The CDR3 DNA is TGTGCCAGCAGTGAAGCGCCAGGGGGCGCCGCTAATGAAAAACTGTTTTTT. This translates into CASSEAPGGAANEKLFF.